The 17 T cell receptor beta chains presented below share a single source sample, sequenced in a study of CD8 T cells in ankylosing spondylitis. Whole-study results and caveats: A TCR beta motif made of about 8 highly homologous variants seemed typical of ankylosing spondylitis blood.

These receptors' antigens are unknown. TCRdb itself ran the 5' RACE reads through MiXCR, one entry per CDR3 protein. Among about 750,000 distinct CDR3 sequences listed, 19% were seen once. The sequenced sample consisted of blood, either unsorted or a sorted T cell fraction (not recorded which). The receptors come from a male donor with ankylosing spondylitis.

The sample holds a few counts of this clonotype. CDR3 residues: CSARRQSQETQYF. The CDR3 coding sequence is TGCAGTGCTAGGAGGCAGTCACAAGAGACCCAGTACTTC. This chain connects TRBV20-1 to TRBJ2-5; unclear D gene. The CDR3 extends over 13 amino acids. Trimming took 3 bases from V and 2 from J, leaving 10 bases between them. From germline, CDR1 is DFQATT and CDR2 SNEGSKA (reference sequence).

There are a few counts of this clonotype. The V gene is TRBV6-5, the J gene TRBJ2-3; 9 bases line up with TRBD2. J lost 1 base, V lost 2 bases, and 7 bases had no gene match. CDR3 length: 17 residues. Germline CDR1 MNHEY, CDR2 SVGAGI. The CDR3 spells CASSYGGLASGTDTQYF. In DNA form, the CDR3 reads TGTGCCAGCAGTTACGGCGGACTAGCGAGCGGCACAGATACGCAGTATTTT.

This chain joins TRBV6-1 and TRBJ2-5, with 8 bases fitting TRBD1. Germline CDR1 reads MNHNS; CDR2 reads SASEGT. V lost 3 bases and J lost 7; bases outside the gene matches: 10. This CDR3 is built from 15 residues. The CDR3 region is CASSDRGQGQGTQYF. DNA of the CDR3: TGTGCCAGCAGTGATCGAGGACAGGGCCAGGGGACCCAGTACTTC.

The chain carries TRBV6-1 and TRBJ2-4; 9 bases agree with TRBD1. Germline-derived CDR1 and CDR2 are MNHNS and SASEGT. The V gene end was trimmed by 6 bases and the J gene end by 6 bases; junction bases not matched to a gene: 9. This CDR3 contains 15 residues. The CDR3 DNA sequence: TGTGCCAGCAGCCCGGGTACAGGGGGCCGAAACATTCAGTACTTC. Residues: CASSPGTGGRNIQYF.

This clonotype showed up many times. The chain joins TRBV29-1 to TRBJ2-1, with D maybe TRBD2 (5 bases). Trimming removed 4 bases at V and 0 bases at J, with 7 bases between. Looked up from germline, CDR1 is SQVTM and CDR2 is ANQGSEA. The CDR3 consists of 13 residues. CDR3 loop: CSVGESSYNEQFF. The CDR3 DNA reads TGCAGCGTTGGGGAGAGCTCCTACAATGAGCAGTTCTTC.

This chain links TRBV5-8 with TRBJ2-3, with a tentative D call TRBD2 (5 bases). The V end lost 4 bases, the J end lost 2 bases, and 14 bases lay between the germline ends. Germline V gives CDR1 SGHTS, CDR2 YDEGEE. The CDR3 loop spans 15 amino acids. The CDR3 protein is CASSLNGETTDTQYF. The DNA of the CDR3 is TGTGCCAGCAGCCTCAACGGGGAGACCACAGATACGCAGTATTTT.

The chain combines TRBV7-9 with TRBJ2-5; perhaps TRBD1 as D (6 bases). V lost 5 bases, J lost 2 bases, and 12 bases lay in between. This CDR3 has 14 amino acids. The germline V gene has CDR1 SEHNR and CDR2 FQNEAQ (reference sequence). CDR3 in amino acids: CASSPRGIQETQYF. CDR3 nucleotide sequence: TGTGCCAGCAGCCCTAGGGGGATACAAGAGACCCAGTACTTC.

J is TRBJ2-7 and V is TRBV7-2; 9 bases match TRBD1. J was trimmed by 4 bases and V by 5 bases; bases with no gene match: 6. This CDR3 comprises 14 residues. Germline V lookup: CDR1 SGHTA, CDR2 FQGNSA. The CDR3 loop is CASSTPGTGYEQYF. The CDR3, as DNA: TGTGCCAGCAGCACACCCGGGACAGGGTACGAGCAGTACTTC. Looking up the rest from reference TRBV7-2 and TRBJ2-7 gives the full variable domain: GAGVSQSPSNKVTEKGKDVELRCDPISGHTALYWYRQSLGQGLEFLIYFQGNSAPDKSGLPSDRFSAERTGGSVSTLTIQRTQQEDSAVYLCASSTPGTGYEQYFGPGTRLTVT.

The chain combines TRBV7-2 with TRBJ1-4; D is undetermined. This CDR3 contains 13 residues. Germline V CDR1 and CDR2: SGHTA, FQGNSA. V shed 5 bases and J shed 5 bases, with 9 bases lying between them. CDR3 sequence (DNA): TGTGCCAGCAGCCCTCCTTGGAATGAAAAACTGTTTTTT. Translation: CASSPPWNEKLFF.

This clonotype showed up just once. The chain carries TRBV5-1 and TRBJ2-1; 10 bases fit TRBD2. This CDR3 region has 16 residues. The V segment lost 4 bases and the J segment 7 bases; nucleotides outside the gene matches: 11. The V gene's germline CDR1 is SGHRS and CDR2 YFSETQ. CDR3 DNA: TGCGCCAGCAGCCCCAAAGCAACTAGCGGGGAAAATGAGCAGTTCTTC. Translation: CASSPKATSGENEQFF. Filled out from reference TRBV5-1 and TRBJ2-1, the complete variable domain reads KAGVTQTPRYLIKTRGQQVTLSCSPISGHRSVSWYQQTPGQGLQFLFEYFSETQRNKGNFPGRFSGRQFSNSRSEMNVSTLELGDSALYLCASSPKATSGENEQFFGPGTRLTVL.

This clonotype was detected only a few times. The chain employs TRBV27 and TRBJ2-1; 12 bases match TRBD2. Trimming took 2 bases from V and 1 from J; bases not matched to a gene: 3. The CDR3 has 17 residues. CDR1 MNHEY and CDR2 SMNVEV come from the germline V gene (reference sequence). The CDR3 DNA is TGTGCCAGCAGTTTACCGGGACTAGCGGGTTCCTACAATGAGCAGTTCTTC. Translated, it gives CASSLPGLAGSYNEQFF.

This clonotype was recorded a few times. The gene calls are TRBV12-3 or TRBV12-4 and TRBJ1-6, with no clear D. The CDR3 extends over 16 amino acids. Trimming cost V 7 bases and J 0 bases, with 13 bases left between them. Written as DNA, the CDR3 is TGTGCCAGCAATTCTCTCGAGAGCTCCTATAATTCACCCCTCCACTTT. Its protein is CASNSLESSYNSPLHF.

The chain links TRBV29-1 to TRBJ1-1; 9 bases are shared with TRBD1. Germline trimming cut 3 bases from V and 10 bases from J; bases unmatched to any gene: 3. Germline CDR1 reads SQVTM; CDR2 reads ANQGSEA. This CDR3 has 11 amino acids. The chain's CDR3 is CSVERTGAAFF. The CDR3 coding sequence is TGCAGCGTTGAGCGGACAGGGGCAGCTTTCTTT.

This clonotype occurred a few times. The J gene is TRBJ1-5, the V gene TRBV4-1, with TRBD1 matching 8 bases. V shed 4 bases, J shed 3 bases, and the junction held 8 bases outside the gene matches. The CDR3 has 16 residues. Germline V gene lookup returns CDR1 MGHRA and CDR2 YSYEKL. CDR3 loop: CASSLLGTGINQPQHF. The CDR3 DNA reads as TGCGCCAGCAGCCTGTTGGGGACAGGTATCAATCAGCCCCAGCATTTT.

The V call is TRBV11-2, the J call TRBJ2-1; no firm D call. V lost 0 bases and J 0 bases, leaving 9 bases between the germline ends. CDR3 size: 16 residues. Germline V gene sequence: CDR1 SGHAT, CDR2 FQNNGV. The CDR3 sequence: CASSLERLSSYNEQFF. As DNA, the CDR3 is TGTGCCAGCAGCTTAGAGAGGCTGAGCTCCTACAATGAGCAGTTCTTC.

This clonotype appeared a few times. The chain is built from TRBV5-8 and TRBJ2-7; D not resolved. The CDR3 totals 14 residues. CDR1 and CDR2 from the germline V gene are SGHTS and YDEGEE. The ends were cut back, 6 bases at V and 2 bases at J, with 15 bases in the middle. CDR3 sequence reads: CASTRRFETYEQYF. The CDR3 DNA follows: TGTGCCAGCACCCGAAGGTTCGAAACCTACGAGCAGTACTTC.

This clonotype has a handful of counts. The chain is built from TRBV11-1 and TRBJ1-5, with no clear D. Germline-derived CDR1 and CDR2 are SGHAT and FQDESV (reference sequence). The CDR3 contains 13 residues. V was clipped by 5 bases and J by 3 bases, with 8 bases between them. The CDR3, as DNA: TGTGCCAGCAGCCCTAGCCTCAATCAGCCCCAGCATTTT. This translates into CASSPSLNQPQHF.